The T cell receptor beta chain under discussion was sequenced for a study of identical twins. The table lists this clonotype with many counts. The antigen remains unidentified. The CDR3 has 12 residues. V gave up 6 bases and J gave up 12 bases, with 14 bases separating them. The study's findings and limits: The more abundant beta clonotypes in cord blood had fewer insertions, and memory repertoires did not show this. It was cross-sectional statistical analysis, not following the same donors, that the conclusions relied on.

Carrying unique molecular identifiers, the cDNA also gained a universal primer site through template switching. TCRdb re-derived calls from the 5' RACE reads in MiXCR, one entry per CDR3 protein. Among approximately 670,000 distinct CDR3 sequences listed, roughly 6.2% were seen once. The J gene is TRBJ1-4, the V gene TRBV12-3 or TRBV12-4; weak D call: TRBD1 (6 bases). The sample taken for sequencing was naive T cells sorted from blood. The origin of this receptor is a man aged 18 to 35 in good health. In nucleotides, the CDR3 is TGTGCCAGCAGCCCCATTGGGGGCGAACTGTTTTTT. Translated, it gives CASSPIGGELFF.